The 22 T cell receptor beta chains below were found in one sample sequenced in a study of molecular identifiers for immune sequencing clone quantification. TCRdb redid the calling of the PCR reads with MiXCR, one entry per CDR3 protein. The sample lists approximately 41,000 distinct CDR3 sequences, under 25% seen once, with about 1.1% in the top ten. The sample taken for sequencing was naive CD8+ T cells from blood, with Jurkat cell RNA spiked in. The subset is: FACS-sorted CD8+CD4-CCR7+CD45RA+ naive T cells. Every receptor here comes from a human donor in good health. Some libraries in this study had Jurkat cell RNA spiked in.

V is TRBV12-3 or TRBV12-4 and J is TRBJ1-4; the match to TRBD1 covers 7 bases. This CDR3 has 16 residues. V lost 0 bases to trimming and J lost 6 bases; unmatched junction nucleotides: 7. The DNA for the CDR3 is TGTGCCAGCAGTTTAGCCGCTGACAGGGAATATGAAAAACTGTTTTTT. Protein: CASSLAADREYEKLFF.

To note about this clonotype: Given a much more abundant clone one base away, this may be a read error. The chain is built from TRBV7-9 and TRBJ1-5, with 10 bases aligning to TRBD1. CDR3 size: 15 residues. Germline CDR1 SEHNR, CDR2 FQNEAQ (reference sequence). CDR3 nucleotide sequence: TGTGCCAGCAGCTTGGACAGGGGGGTTTCACAGCCCCGGCATTTT. Encoded protein: CASSLDRGVSQPRHF.

For this clonotype: A much larger clone differs from this one at a single base, so this may be a read error. The chain joins TRBV11-2 to TRBJ2-1, with 9 positions matching TRBD2. From germline, CDR1 is SGHAT and CDR2 FQNNGV. Trimming took 4 bases from V and 1 from J; bases not matched to a gene: 20. The CDR3 is made up of 21 amino acids. For the CDR3, the DNA is TGTGCCAGCAGCTCCCGCAGAATACTAACGGGGCGGGGGGGATCCTACAATGAGCAGTTCTTC. Its protein product is CASSSRRILTGRGGSYNEQFF.

This clonotype was detected ten times or more. V is TRBV9 and J is TRBJ2-3, with D uncertain. Germline-derived CDR1 and CDR2 are SGDLS and YYNGEE. Trimming stripped 0 bases from V and 0 bases from J, with 11 bases between. The CDR3 sequence is 16 residues long. CDR3 sequence (DNA): TGTGCCAGCAGCGTAGGCACAGTACCAAGCACAGATACGCAGTATTTT. Protein product: CASSVGTVPSTDTQYF.

This clonotype was seen at least ten times. The rearrangement uses TRBV4-1 and TRBJ2-7; D may be TRBD1 (5 bases). CDR1 and CDR2 (germline): MGHRA, YSYEKL. Trimming stripped 1 base from V and 4 bases from J, with 11 bases between. The CDR3 is 14 residues long. The CDR3 DNA sequence: TGCGCCAGCAGCCAAGGATCAGGGCCGTACGAGCAGTACTTC. Protein product: CASSQGSGPYEQYF.

This clonotype was seen repeatedly, ten times or more. This chain joins TRBV19 and TRBJ1-1; 9 positions agree with TRBD1. CDR1 is LNHDA, CDR2 SQIVND, per germline (reference sequence). Trimming cost V 4 bases and J 5 bases; bases outside gene matches: 8. There are 15 residues in the CDR3. CDR3 sequence: CASSTHDRGSTEAFF. The CDR3, as DNA: TGTGCCAGTAGTACACATGACAGGGGGTCTACTGAAGCTTTCTTT.

This clonotype has ten or more counts. V and J are TRBV4-3 and TRBJ2-1, with 10 bases matching TRBD1. J gave up 3 bases and V 7 bases, and 15 bases lay outside the gene matches. Per germline, CDR1 LGHNA and CDR2 YSLEER. The CDR3 loop spans 18 amino acids. The CDR3 region is CASKPSLGGTGDYNEQFF. The CDR3, as DNA: TGCGCCAGCAAACCAAGTTTAGGCGGGACAGGGGACTACAATGAGCAGTTCTTC.

This clonotype was counted at least ten times. The J gene is TRBJ2-1, the V gene TRBV7-9, with unresolved D. V dropped 1 base and J dropped 0 bases, with 7 bases sitting between them. The CDR3 totals 15 residues. Germline CDR1 and CDR2: SEHNR and FQNEAQ (reference sequence). The DNA for the CDR3 is TGTGCCAGCAGCTTAGAACTTAGCTCCTACAATGAGCAGTTCTTC. Its protein is CASSLELSSYNEQFF.

The genes are TRBV6-1 and TRBJ1-5, with D unresolved. V was trimmed by 3 bases and J by 0 bases, leaving 15 bases between them. The CDR3 totals 17 residues. Germline V gives CDR1 MNHNS, CDR2 SASEGT. The CDR3: CASSDAGVVYSNQPQHF. The CDR3 nucleotides read TGTGCCAGCAGTGACGCGGGAGTCGTCTATAGCAATCAGCCCCAGCATTTT.

The sample holds many counts of this clonotype. The chain links TRBV6-1 to TRBJ1-1; D is uncertain. The CDR3 contains 14 residues. CDR1 MNHNS and CDR2 SASEGT come from the germline V gene. Trimming removed 6 bases at V and 4 bases at J, with 15 bases between. CDR3 DNA sequence: TGTGCCAGCAGCAGGCGCGGAGAAGCCACTGAAGCTTTCTTT. Its translation is CASSRRGEATEAFF.

This clonotype was seen many times. J is TRBJ2-7 and V is TRBV27; 9 bases match TRBD2. The junction had 4 bases not matched to a gene; V was cut back by 5 bases and J by 2 bases. Germline V lookup: CDR1 MNHEY, CDR2 SMNVEV (reference sequence). CDR3 length: 14 residues. CDR3 residues: CASSPGLATYEQYF. The CDR3 DNA sequence: TGTGCCAGCAGTCCGGGACTAGCTACCTACGAGCAGTACTTC.

This clonotype came up many times. The gene calls are TRBV12-3 or TRBV12-4 and TRBJ2-6; D ambiguous. The germline V and J ends were trimmed by 7 bases and 0 bases, with 10 bases remaining between them. This CDR3 is built from 15 residues. The CDR3 DNA follows: TGTGCCAGCACTTTGGACGGCTCTGGGGCCAACGTCCTGACTTTC. It translates to CASTLDGSGANVLTF.

This clonotype was observed at least ten times. The genes are TRBV27 and TRBJ2-7; D remains ambiguous. Germline loops: CDR1 MNHEY, CDR2 SMNVEV (reference sequence). V lost 3 bases and J lost 2, with 11 bases in between. The CDR3 loop spans 14 amino acids. CDR3 in amino acids: CASSFGVGPYEQYF. In DNA form, the CDR3 reads TGTGCCAGCAGTTTTGGGGTAGGCCCCTACGAGCAGTACTTC.

This clonotype was picked up many times. The chain joins TRBV20-1 to TRBJ2-2, with a possible D match to TRBD1 (5 bases). Germline V CDR1 and CDR2: DFQATT, SNEGSKA (reference sequence). CDR3 size: 13 residues. The V end lost 0 bases, the J end lost 3 bases, and 5 bases lay between the germline ends. In nucleotides, the CDR3 is TGCAGTGCTAGAGACAGGGACACCGGGGAGCTGTTTTTT. The encoded protein is CSARDRDTGELFF.

The table lists this clonotype with many counts. This chain connects TRBV19 to TRBJ2-7, with TRBD2 matching 7 bases. This CDR3 contains 14 residues. V was clipped by 4 bases and J by 0 bases; unmatched bases: 3. Germline CDR1 and CDR2: LNHDA and SQIVND (reference sequence). In DNA form, the CDR3 reads TGTGCCAGTAGTACTCTAGCGGCCTCCTACGAGCAGTACTTC. Its translation is CASSTLAASYEQYF.

This clonotype was seen ten or more times. The chain joins TRBV6-5 to TRBJ2-2, with D possibly being TRBD1 (7 bases). The V end was cut by 2 bases, the J end by 2 bases, with 12 bases between. CDR1 is MNHEY and CDR2 is SVGAGI in the germline V gene. This CDR3 has 16 residues. CDR3 sequence (DNA): TGTGCCAGCAGTTACCTGACAGGGACTAACACCGGGGAGCTGTTTTTT. This translates into CASSYLTGTNTGELFF.

The chain joins TRBV5-1 to TRBJ2-5, with 7 bases that match TRBD2. This CDR3 comprises 15 residues. Germline loops: CDR1 SGHRS, CDR2 YFSETQ. The trim removed 2 bases at V and 2 bases at J, leaving 6 bases unmatched. The CDR3 DNA reads TGCGCCAGCAGCTTTGGAGCGGGGATACAAGAGACCCAGTACTTC. Residues: CASSFGAGIQETQYF.

This clonotype was seen repeatedly, ten times or more. The chain couples TRBV6-2 or TRBV6-3 to TRBJ1-2; D gene uncertain. This CDR3 has 11 amino acids. Trimming removed 2 bases from V and 4 bases from J, with 2 bases in between. The germline CDR1 and CDR2 sequences are MNHEY and SVGEGT. The CDR3 DNA reads as TGTGCCAGCAGTTACGGCTATGGCTACACCTTC. This gives the protein CASSYGYGYTF.

On this clonotype itself: This may arise from a read error, as a much more abundant clone is one base away. Written as DNA, the CDR3 is TGTGCCAGCAGTGGAGCGCTCCGGTTAGCGGGAGGGTTCTACGAGCAGTACTTC. Amino acids: CASSGALRLAGGFYEQYF. This sequence joins TRBV6-1 and TRBJ2-7; 11 nucleotides align to TRBD2. The CDR3 covers 18 residues. Germline trimming cut 4 bases from V and 3 bases from J; bases unmatched to any gene: 14. The germline CDR1 and CDR2 sequences are MNHNS and SASEGT.

This clonotype was seen once. The J gene is TRBJ2-2, the V gene TRBV7-2; 7 bases line up with TRBD2. V gave up 5 bases and J gave up 5 bases; unmatched junction bases: 17. This CDR3 has 18 residues. Per the germline V gene, CDR1 is SGHTA and CDR2 is FQGNSA. The CDR3 loop reads CASSLDGGLTEITGELFF. In DNA, the CDR3 is TGTGCCAGCAGCCTAGACGGGGGACTAACGGAGATAACCGGGGAGCTGTTTTTT.

This clonotype was recorded many times. This chain joins TRBV6-2 or TRBV6-3 and TRBJ2-3; D unclear. Per the germline V gene, CDR1 is MNHEY and CDR2 is SVGEGT. Trimming left V 4 bases short and J 4 bases short, with 6 bases between. The CDR3 loop spans 12 amino acids. CDR3 in amino acids: CASSSNSDTQYF. The CDR3 DNA reads as TGTGCCAGCAGTTCAAATTCAGATACGCAGTATTTT.

There are many counts of this clonotype. The chain carries TRBV4-1 and TRBJ2-3; the D is unclear. This CDR3 spans 13 amino acids. V lost 1 base to trimming and J lost 7 bases, with 9 bases between them. Germline V CDR1 and CDR2: MGHRA, YSYEKL. CDR3 protein: CASSQVGSNTQYF. The CDR3 nucleotides read TGCGCCAGCAGCCAAGTCGGCTCAAATACGCAGTATTTT.